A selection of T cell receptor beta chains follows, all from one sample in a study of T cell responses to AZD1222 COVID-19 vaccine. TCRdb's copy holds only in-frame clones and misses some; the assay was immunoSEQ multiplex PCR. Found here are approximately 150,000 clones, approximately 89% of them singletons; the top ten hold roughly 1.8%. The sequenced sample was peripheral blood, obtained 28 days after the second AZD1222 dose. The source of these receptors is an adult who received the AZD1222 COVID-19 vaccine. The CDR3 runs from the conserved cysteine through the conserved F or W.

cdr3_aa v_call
CASSQGLLRGTQYF TRBV4-1
CASSLGQGAYEQYF TRBV5-5
CASSYGLFGSPLHF TRBV6-5
CASSIGQGTYEQYF TRBV7-2
CASWDRGNGNTIYF TRBV5-1
CASSPSSREQYF TRBV18
CATSDGQYSNQPQHF TRBV24-1
CASSRRRLGGRGQETQYF TRBV7-9
CASSPAPQAISGNTIYF TRBV7-2
CASSLSADSYNEQFF TRBV27
CASRLVAGGTDTQYF TRBV27
CATSDLDKAYEQYF TRBV24-1
CASSQGQGAQTQYF TRBV7-2
CASSPGVGFQYF TRBV27
CASSQDIQGPGTRYNEQYF TRBV4-2
CASSRRQGADGYTF TRBV5-8
CASGPGTGRNGYTF TRBV27
CAISDRGANQETQYF TRBV10-3
CVSSWGSYNEQFF TRBV27
CASSYGTDTQYF TRBV13
CASSWGQGIQYF TRBV5-4
CASSFFGIGKRPQHF TRBV28
CSVGAPGQGIGEQYF TRBV29-1
CASSLATAGGTDTQYF TRBV5-4
CASSPRTSWDQTQYF TRBV27
CASSDPGTFPSYEQYF TRBV7-2
CAWSGRGTGIRFF TRBV30
CASSQEVQGRVDTQYF TRBV4-3
CASRAGSRTEAFF TRBV12-3/TRBV12-4
CASSWWGGDGYTF TRBV28
CASSPHLGGYTF TRBV27
CASSLAWLAELFF TRBV12-3/TRBV12-4
CASTTGMGTYGYTF TRBV25-1
CASRVPGWDEQFF TRBV2
CASSLYEGFKETQYF TRBV5-4
CASSDRRRDIHGYTF TRBV7-2
CASSPYGGAYEQYF TRBV4-1
CASSPLLGQGPDTQYF TRBV18
CASSFTGGLGTEAFF TRBV5-1
CATRGLVWPGELFF TRBV6-5
CASSQRTGDYAYTGELFF TRBV4-1
CASSLEGARTGELFF TRBV11-3
CASSFGQGFYEQFF TRBV28
CATSPGFTEAFF TRBV6-5
CASSFILAGPSGNEQFF TRBV5-1
CASSFLNQPQHF TRBV7-9
CASSTKQGLSGNTIYF TRBV19
CASSQSGRTGANVLTF TRBV4-1
CASSEGMSSNQPQHF TRBV2
CASPSQGNTEAFF TRBV19
CASSVTGLGTTTGELFF TRBV7-2
CASSQRGGAGTEAFF TRBV3-1/TRBV3-2